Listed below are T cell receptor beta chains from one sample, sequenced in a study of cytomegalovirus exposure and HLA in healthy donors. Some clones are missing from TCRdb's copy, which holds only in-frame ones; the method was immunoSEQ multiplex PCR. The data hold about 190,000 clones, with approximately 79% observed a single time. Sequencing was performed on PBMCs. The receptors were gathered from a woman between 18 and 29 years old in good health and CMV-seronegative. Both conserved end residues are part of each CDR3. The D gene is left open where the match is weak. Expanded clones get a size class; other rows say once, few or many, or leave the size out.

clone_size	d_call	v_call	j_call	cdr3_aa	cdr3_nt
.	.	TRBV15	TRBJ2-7	CATSKANRIYEQYF	TGTGCCACCAGCAAAGCAAATCGAATCTACGAGCAGTACTTC
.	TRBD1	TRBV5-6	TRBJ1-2	CASSRRDRDGYTF	TGTGCCAGCAGCCGTCGGGACAGGGATGGCTACACCTTC
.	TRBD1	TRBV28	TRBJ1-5	CASRMTGDQPQHF	TGTGCCAGCAGGATGACAGGGGATCAGCCCCAGCATTTT
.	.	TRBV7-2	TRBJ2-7	CASSLAPTGTPSPYEQYF	TGTGCCAGCAGCTTAGCCCCTACCGGGACACCATCCCCTTACGAGCAGTACTTC
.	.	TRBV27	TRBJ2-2	CASSLSWGGAYTGELFF	TGTGCCAGCAGTTTGAGTTGGGGGGGGGCCTACACCGGGGAGCTGTTTTTT
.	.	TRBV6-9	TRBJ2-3	CASRFLDTQYF	TGTGCCAGCAGGTTTCTAGATACGCAGTATTTT
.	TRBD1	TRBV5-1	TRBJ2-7	CASSFGQGARYEQYF	TGCGCCAGCAGCTTCGGACAGGGGGCGAGATACGAGCAGTACTTC
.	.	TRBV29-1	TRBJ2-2	CSAATGTGTGELFF	TGCAGCGCCGCGACGGGAACTGGCACCGGGGAGCTGTTTTTT
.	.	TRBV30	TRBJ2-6	CAWSRWGAGANVLTF	TGTGCCTGGAGTCGCTGGGGGGCTGGGGCCAACGTCCTGACTTTC
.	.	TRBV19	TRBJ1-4	CATGGGEREKLFF	TGTGCCACCGGAGGAGGGGAGAGGGAAAAACTGTTTTTT
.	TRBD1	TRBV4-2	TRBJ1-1	CASSQQGDTEAFF	TGTGCCAGCAGCCAACAGGGGGACACTGAAGCTTTCTTT
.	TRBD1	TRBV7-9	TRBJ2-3	CASSRTTGTGSRDTQYF	TGTGCCAGCAGCCGGACAACGGGGACAGGGTCTCGAGATACGCAGTATTTT
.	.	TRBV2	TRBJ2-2	CASHPRGGLAGTGELFF	TGTGCCAGTCACCCTCGAGGAGGTCTAGCCGGCACCGGGGAGCTGTTTTTT
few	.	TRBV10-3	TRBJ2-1	CAISDPDRNNEQFF	TGTGCCATCAGTGATCCGGACAGAAACAATGAGCAGTTCTTC
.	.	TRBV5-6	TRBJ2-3	CASSLLTDTQYF	TGTGCCAGCAGCTTGCTGACAGATACGCAGTATTTT
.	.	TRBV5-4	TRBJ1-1	CASSLDQVNTEAFF	TGTGCCAGCAGCTTGGATCAGGTTAACACTGAAGCTTTCTTT
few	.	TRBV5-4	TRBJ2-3	CASSLVGDTQYF	TGTGCCAGCAGCTTGGTCGGGGATACGCAGTATTTT
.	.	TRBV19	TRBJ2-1	CASSTHTEGNEQFF	TGTGCCAGTAGTACCCACACCGAGGGCAATGAGCAGTTCTTC
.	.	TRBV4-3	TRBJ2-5	CASSQDPEGGETQYF	TGCGCCAGCAGCCAAGACCCAGAGGGGGGGGAGACCCAGTACTTC
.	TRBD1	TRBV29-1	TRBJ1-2	CSVGPTGSNYGYTF	TGCAGCGTTGGGCCGACAGGGTCTAACTATGGCTACACCTTC
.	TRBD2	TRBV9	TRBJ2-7	CASSPLGTSGYEQYF	TGTGCCAGCAGCCCCCTCGGGACTAGCGGCTACGAGCAGTACTTC
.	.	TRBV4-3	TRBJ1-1	CASSQEALNTEAFF	TGCGCCAGCAGCCAAGAAGCCCTGAACACTGAAGCTTTCTTT
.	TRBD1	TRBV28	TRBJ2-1	CASSLPPGQGVNNEQFF	TGTGCCAGCAGTCTTCCTCCGGGACAGGGGGTTAACAATGAGCAGTTCTTC
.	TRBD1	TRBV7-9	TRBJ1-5	CATSPVRVGGQPQHF	TGTGCCACCTCACCTGTGAGGGTAGGGGGCCAGCCCCAGCATTTT
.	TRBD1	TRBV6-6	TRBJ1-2	CASSRGTGGSGYTF	TGTGCCAGCAGCAGGGGGACAGGAGGGTCGGGCTACACCTTC
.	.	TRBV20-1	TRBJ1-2	CSHGGAYGYTF	TGCAGTCACGGGGGGGCCTATGGCTACACCTTC
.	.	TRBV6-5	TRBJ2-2	CASSQGLTGELFF	TGTGCCAGCAGCCAGGGTCTCACCGGGGAGCTGTTTTTT
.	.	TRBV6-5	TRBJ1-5	CASRGDNNQPQHF	TGTGCCAGCAGAGGGGACAACAATCAGCCCCAGCATTTT
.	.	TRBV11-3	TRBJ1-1	CASSSRGTEAFF	TGTGCCAGCAGCTCCCGGGGCACTGAAGCTTTCTTT
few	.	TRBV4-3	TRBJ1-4	CASSQGSGAEKLFF	TGCGCCAGCAGCCAAGGTTCAGGGGCCGAAAAACTGTTTTTT
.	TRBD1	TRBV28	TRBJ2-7	CASSPRQGRDEQYF	TGTGCCAGCAGCCCACGACAGGGTAGGGACGAGCAGTACTTC
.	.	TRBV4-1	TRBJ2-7	CASSQGKIGGDNYEQYF	TGCGCCAGCAGCCAGGGGAAGATTGGGGGCGATAACTACGAGCAGTACTTC
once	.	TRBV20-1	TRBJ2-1	CSTTGYNEQFF	TGCAGCACTACAGGATACAATGAGCAGTTCTTC
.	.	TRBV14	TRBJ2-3	CASSPLGGRGSTDTQYF	TGTGCCAGCAGCCCACTCGGGGGGCGAGGGAGCACAGATACGCAGTATTTT
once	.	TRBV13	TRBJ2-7	CASSRYSGSSYEQYF	TGTGCCAGCAGCCGATATAGCGGAAGCTCCTACGAGCAGTACTTC
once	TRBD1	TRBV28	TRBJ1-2	CASSSTGTVDYGYTF	TGTGCCAGCAGTTCAACCGGGACAGTCGACTATGGCTACACCTTC
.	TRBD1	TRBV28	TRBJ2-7	CASRGGSGTGFEEQYF	TGTGCCAGCAGGGGTGGTTCCGGGACAGGGTTTGAGGAGCAGTACTTC
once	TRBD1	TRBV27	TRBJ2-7	CASSTTGTGGTYEQYF	TGTGCCAGCAGTACTACCGGGACAGGGGGGACCTACGAGCAGTACTTC
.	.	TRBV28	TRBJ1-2	CASSSETTGFGNYGYTF	TGTGCCAGCAGTTCCGAAACTACAGGGTTTGGGAACTATGGCTACACCTTC
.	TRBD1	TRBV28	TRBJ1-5	CASSLLQGRNQPQHF	TGTGCCAGCAGTTTATTACAGGGGCGCAATCAGCCCCAGCATTTT
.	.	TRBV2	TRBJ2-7	CASRQGRASYEQYF	TGTGCCAGCAGGCAAGGCAGGGCGTCCTACGAGCAGTACTTC
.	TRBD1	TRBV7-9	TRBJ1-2	CASSLGTGLHGYTF	TGTGCCAGCAGTCTGGGGACAGGGCTTCACGGCTACACCTTC
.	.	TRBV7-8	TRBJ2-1	CASRTKWGVHNEQFF	TGTGCCAGCAGGACTAAGTGGGGAGTCCACAATGAGCAGTTCTTC
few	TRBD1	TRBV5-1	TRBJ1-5	CASSLEPQGLNQPQHF	TGCGCCAGCAGCTTGGAACCACAGGGGCTCAATCAGCCCCAGCATTTT
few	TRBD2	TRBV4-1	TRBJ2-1	CASSQTRGGNEQFF	TGCGCCAGCAGCCAAACTCGGGGGGGCAATGAGCAGTTCTTC
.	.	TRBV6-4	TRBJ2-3	CASSDSRSETDTQYF	TGTGCCAGCAGTGACTCGAGGTCAGAAACAGATACGCAGTATTTT
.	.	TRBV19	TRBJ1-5	CASSMGSGAGYSNQPQHF	TGTGCCAGTAGTATGGGTTCTGGGGCAGGATATAGCAATCAGCCCCAGCATTTT
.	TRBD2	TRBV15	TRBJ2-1	CATSREASSGREGNEQFF	TGTGCCACCAGCAGAGAAGCGAGTAGCGGGAGAGAAGGGAATGAGCAGTTCTTC
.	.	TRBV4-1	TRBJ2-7	CASSQPGIYEQYF	TGCGCCAGCAGCCAACCGGGAATCTACGAGCAGTACTTC